One and the same sample provided the 30 T cell receptor beta chains below, sequenced in a study of OX40 agonist ivuxolimab in advanced cancers. The data were produced by immunoSEQ multiplex PCR, yet TCRdb's version contains in-frame clones alone and is incomplete. The sample consists of about 80,000 clones, roughly 87% of them appearing once. The sequenced sample was CD4+ or CD8+ T cells sorted from blood, obtained in a trial of the OX40 agonist ivuxolimab. These TCRs come from an adult with an advanced solid tumor such as melanoma, head and neck, liver or kidney cancer.

The chain recombines TRBV25-1 with TRBJ1-3; perhaps TRBD1 as D (5 bases). The germline V gene encodes CDR1 MGHDK and CDR2 SYGVNS. The ends were cut back, 6 bases at V and 0 bases at J, with 9 bases in the middle. The CDR3 runs to 14 residues. The CDR3: CASSGTASGNTIYF. CDR3 DNA: TGTGCCAGCAGCGGGACGGCCTCTGGAAACACCATATATTTT.

The rearrangement links TRBV7-8 to TRBJ2-3, with D possibly being TRBD2 (6 bases). V gave up 5 bases and J gave up 0 bases, with 12 bases separating them. The CDR3 is 15 residues long. Germline V gene lookup returns CDR1 SGHVS and CDR2 FQNEAQ. The CDR3 is CASSRRGSSTDTQYF. The CDR3 coding sequence is TGTGCCAGCAGCCGGCGGGGCAGTAGCACAGATACGCAGTATTTT. The complete variable domain, with remaining parts taken from reference TRBV7-8 and TRBJ2-3, reads GAGVSQSPRYKVAKRGQDVALRCDPISGHVSLFWYQQALGQGPEFLTYFQNEAQLDKSGLPSDRFFAERPEGSVSTLKIQRTQQEDSAVYLCASSRRGSSTDTQYFGPGTRLTVL.

In its sample, this clone was seen once. The V call is TRBV20-1, the J call TRBJ1-1; D not resolved. In germline, CDR1 is DFQATT, CDR2 SNEGSKA (reference sequence). The CDR3 contains 11 residues. Between the trimmed V and J ends, which lost 5 bases and 2 bases, there was a span of 6 bases. In nucleotides, the CDR3 is TGCAGTGCTCGTGATAACACTGAAGCTTTCTTT. Its translation: CSARDNTEAFF.

The chain recombines TRBV16 with TRBJ1-5; D is unclear. The CDR3 runs 15 residues. V was clipped by 2 bases and J by 0 bases, with 8 bases between them. Per germline, CDR1 KGHSY and CDR2 FQNENV. The CDR3 region is CASSQQDYSNQPQHF. The CDR3 region has the DNA TGTGCCAGCAGCCAACAGGATTATAGCAATCAGCCCCAGCATTTT.

The chain recombines TRBV6-1 with TRBJ1-1; possible D gene TRBD1, 6 bases. Germline lookup yields CDR1 MNHNS and CDR2 SASEGT. The CDR3 runs to 15 residues. The ends were cut back, 4 bases at V and 0 bases at J, with 12 bases in the middle. CDR3 DNA sequence: TGTGCCAGCAGTGTGGCAGGGGCACTGAACACTGAAGCTTTCTTT. Translating gives CASSVAGALNTEAFF.

In this sample, this clone turned up once. The chain couples TRBV25-1 to TRBJ2-1; 7 nucleotides agree with TRBD2. CDR3 length equals 15 residues. In germline, CDR1 is MGHDK, CDR2 SYGVNS. The trim removed 5 bases at V and 8 bases at J, leaving 12 bases unmatched. This chain's CDR3 is CASSRSGFAGDEQFF. In nucleotides, the CDR3 is TGTGCCAGCAGTCGTTCGGGGTTTGCGGGAGATGAGCAGTTCTTC.

This sequence joins TRBV6-5 and TRBJ1-1; no firm D call. With 0 bases removed from V and 2 bases from J, the gap between germline ends came to 1 base. This CDR3 region has 12 residues. Germline V gene lookup returns CDR1 MNHEY and CDR2 SVGAGI. CDR3 coding DNA: TGTGCCAGCAGTTACTCAAACACTGAAGCTTTCTTT. It codes for CASSYSNTEAFF.

The CDR3: CATRGVPRNTEAFF. The CDR3 nucleotides are TGTGCCACCCGGGGGGTTCCGAGGAACACTGAAGCTTTCTTT. The genes are TRBV6-4 and TRBJ1-1; TRBD1 might be the D (5 bases). The CDR3 has 14 amino acids. Trimming cost V 10 bases and J 1 base, with 16 bases left between them. Germline CDR1 reads MRHNA; CDR2 reads SNTAGT.

The chain links TRBV18 to TRBJ1-4; 7 bases agree with TRBD1. Germline CDR1 is KGHSH and CDR2 is LQKENI. The CDR3 sequence is 19 residues long. V lost 5 bases, J lost 7 bases, and 22 bases stayed unmatched. DNA of the CDR3: TGTGCCAGCTCAGCAACACGACAACTCTCCGGGACAGAAGGTGAAAAACTGTTTTTT. This encodes CASSATRQLSGTEGEKLFF.

The genes are TRBV7-2 and TRBJ2-3, with 13 bases lining up with TRBD2. The V segment lost 1 base and the J segment 5 bases; nucleotides outside the gene matches: 6. The CDR3 consists of 17 residues. Germline V gives CDR1 SGHTA, CDR2 FQGNSA. CDR3 sequence reads: CASSLEQGLAGVDTQYF. CDR3 coding DNA: TGTGCCAGCAGCTTAGAACAAGGACTAGCGGGAGTAGATACGCAGTATTTT.

The chain couples TRBV2 to TRBJ1-4, with TRBD1 as a possible D gene (5 bases). From germline, CDR1 is SNHLY and CDR2 FYNNEI. The CDR3 is 15 amino acids. With 3 bases removed from V and 7 bases from J, the gap between germline ends came to 15 bases. CDR3 residues: CASSDGHARAEKLFF. The DNA for the CDR3 is TGTGCCAGCAGTGACGGCCATGCCAGGGCTGAAAAACTGTTTTTT.

The CDR3: CASSFRRLAGSSRPTDTQYF. The CDR3 nucleotides read TGTGCCAGCAGCTTTCGCCGGCTAGCGGGGTCCTCCAGACCCACAGATACGCAGTATTTT. V usage is TRBV7-8 and J usage is TRBJ2-3, with 9 bases matching TRBD2. There are 20 residues in the CDR3. CDR1 and CDR2 (germline): SGHVS, FQNEAQ. V gave up 3 bases and J gave up 2 bases; unmatched junction bases: 18.

V gene TRBV28 combines with J gene TRBJ1-2, with TRBD1 as a possible D gene (5 bases). From germline, CDR1 is MDHEN and CDR2 SYDVKM. Trimming left V 2 bases short and J 4 bases short, with 11 bases between. This CDR3 has 14 amino acids. For the CDR3, the DNA is TGTGCCAGCAGTTTAAGAGACAGATCCTATGGCTACACCTTC. Amino acids: CASSLRDRSYGYTF.

CDR3 coding DNA: TGTGCCAGCAGTAAGCCCGGGACAGGAGCGGGAGAGCAGTACTTC. Translated: CASSKPGTGAGEQYF. The chain joins TRBV28 to TRBJ2-7, with a tentative D call TRBD1 (8 bases). Germline V gene lookup returns CDR1 MDHEN and CDR2 SYDVKM. V dropped 5 bases and J dropped 7 bases, with 21 bases sitting between them. The CDR3 totals 15 residues.

This chain joins TRBV6-5 and TRBJ1-1; possibly TRBD1 for D (6 bases). Trimming removed 7 bases from V and 0 bases from J, with 12 bases in between. Germline values: CDR1 MNHEY, CDR2 SVGAGI. The CDR3 runs 14 residues. The CDR3 is CASTRGGMNTEAFF. The CDR3 nucleotides read TGTGCCAGCACCAGGGGCGGAATGAACACTGAAGCTTTCTTT.

The V and J genes are TRBV11-2 and TRBJ1-4; D is uncertain. The V end lost 4 bases, the J end lost 0 bases, and 9 bases lay between the germline ends. CDR1 is SGHAT, CDR2 FQNNGV, per germline. There are 15 residues in the CDR3. This chain's CDR3 is CASSSRGPTNEKLFF. Written as DNA, the CDR3 is TGTGCCAGCAGCTCGAGAGGGCCAACTAATGAAAAACTGTTTTTT.

This clone was observed once. CDR3 in amino acids: CASSRPTSGNTGELFF. As DNA, the CDR3 is TGTGCCAGCAGCCGCCCGACTAGCGGGAACACCGGGGAGCTGTTTTTT. This chain uses TRBV5-4 with TRBJ2-2; 9 bases align to TRBD2. The CDR3 spans 16 residues. Unmatched junction bases numbered 5, after V lost 4 bases and J lost 1 base. Germline V gene data show CDR1 as SGHNT and CDR2 as YYREEE (reference sequence).

The chain employs TRBV25-1 and TRBJ1-1; 12 bases are shared with TRBD1. Germline V gives CDR1 MGHDK, CDR2 SYGVNS. The V segment lost 2 bases and the J segment 6 bases; nucleotides outside the gene matches: 7. This CDR3 comprises 16 residues. The CDR3 DNA follows: TGTGCCAGCAGTGAAGCCGGGACAGGGGGCGCGCCTGAAGCTTTCTTT. The encoded protein is CASSEAGTGGAPEAFF.

This clone was detected only a few times. The J gene is TRBJ1-5, the V gene TRBV2; no firm D call. The germline gives CDR1 SNHLY, CDR2 FYNNEI. Between the trimmed V and J ends, which lost 2 bases and 6 bases, there was a span of 11 bases. This CDR3 comprises 14 residues. CDR3 DNA sequence: TGTGCCAGCAGTGAAATGCATATGGGTCAGCCCCAGCATTTT. Translating gives CASSEMHMGQPQHF.

This chain links TRBV9 with TRBJ2-1, with TRBD2 identical over 10 bases. The V gene's germline CDR1 is SGDLS and CDR2 YYNGEE. V was clipped by 3 bases and J by 7 bases; unmatched bases: 10. The CDR3 runs 16 residues. The CDR3 protein is CASSAPGLARVNEQFF. The CDR3 DNA follows: TGTGCCAGCAGCGCCCCGGGACTAGCGAGAGTGAATGAGCAGTTCTTC.

This sequence joins TRBV30 and TRBJ2-5; D uncertain. This CDR3 region has 11 residues. CDR1 and CDR2 (germline): GTSNPN, SVGIG (reference sequence). With 5 bases removed from V and 7 bases from J, the gap between germline ends came to 11 bases. The CDR3 region is CAWEKGRTQYF. The CDR3 DNA follows: TGTGCCTGGGAAAAGGGCCGGACCCAGTACTTC.

The chain joins TRBV6-4 to TRBJ1-2, with D possibly being TRBD1 (5 bases). The CDR3 loop spans 15 amino acids. V gave up 6 bases and J gave up 2 bases, with 16 bases separating them. Germline CDR1 reads MRHNA; CDR2 reads SNTAGT. DNA of the CDR3: TGTGCCAGCAGCGTCGAGCAGGGTCCCAACTATGGCTACACCTTC. It yields the protein CASSVEQGPNYGYTF.

The rearrangement links TRBV7-9 to TRBJ1-1; unclear D gene. This CDR3 contains 12 residues. Trimming took off 4 bases at V and 11 bases at J, with 14 bases between the two ends. Germline V gene data show CDR1 as SEHNR and CDR2 as FQNEAQ (reference sequence). The CDR3, as DNA: TGTGCCAGCAGCTCGAGGGAGGGAAGGGCTTTCTTT. As protein: CASSSREGRAFF.

The chain has TRBV4-1 and TRBJ2-5; 16 bases match TRBD2. With 3 bases clipped from V and 4 bases from J, the junction kept 8 bases outside the gene matches. CDR3 size: 18 residues. Germline CDR1 MGHRA, CDR2 YSYEKL. CDR3 in amino acids: CASSHGTSGGAGLETQYF. The CDR3, as DNA: TGCGCCAGCAGCCATGGGACTAGCGGGGGGGCCGGGTTAGAGACCCAGTACTTC.

This chain connects TRBV6-5 to TRBJ2-5; 9 bases agree with TRBD2. V trimming: 0 bases; J trimming: 5 bases; junction bases outside the gene matches: 4. The CDR3 runs 15 residues. Looked up from germline, CDR1 is MNHEY and CDR2 is SVGAGI. CDR3 region: CASSYSAGGRETQYF. DNA for the CDR3: TGTGCCAGCAGTTACTCGGCGGGGGGGAGGGAGACCCAGTACTTC.

The CDR3 DNA reads as TGCAGCGTTGACAGGGGTGGTTATGGCTACACCTTC. As protein: CSVDRGGYGYTF. J is TRBJ1-2 and V is TRBV29-1, with a tentative D call TRBD1 (6 bases). Per the germline V gene, CDR1 is SQVTM and CDR2 is ANQGSEA. This CDR3 is built from 12 residues. The germline V and J ends were trimmed by 3 bases and 5 bases, with 10 bases remaining between them.

This sequence joins TRBV9 and TRBJ2-3; 9 positions match TRBD2. Germline V lookup: CDR1 SGDLS, CDR2 YYNGEE. V was clipped by 4 bases and J by 0 bases; unmatched bases: 9. The CDR3 runs 17 residues. The CDR3 reads CASSQAGGSVSTDTQYF. DNA of the CDR3: TGTGCCAGCAGCCAAGCGGGGGGCTCCGTTAGCACAGATACGCAGTATTTT.

The chain is built from TRBV29-1 and TRBJ2-7; 13 bases are shared with TRBD2. V lost 7 bases to trimming and J lost 2 bases; unmatched junction nucleotides: 2. The CDR3 has 13 residues. CDR1 is SQVTM and CDR2 is ANQGSEA in the germline V gene. CDR3 amino acids: CSAGTSGTYEQYF. In DNA form, the CDR3 reads TGCAGCGCTGGGACTAGCGGGACCTACGAGCAGTACTTC.

The rearrangement joins TRBV6-5 to TRBJ2-7; 9 bases map to TRBD1. The germline V gene encodes CDR1 MNHEY and CDR2 SVGAGI. V trimming: 5 bases; J trimming: 7 bases; junction bases outside the gene matches: 9. This CDR3 has 14 amino acids. The CDR3 DNA reads TGTGCCAGCAGTCCGGACAGGGGACCTCTGGAGCAGTACTTC. Its translation is CASSPDRGPLEQYF.

A single count supports this clone. The chain carries TRBV28 and TRBJ1-3; D may be TRBD1 (5 bases). CDR3 length: 13 residues. Looked up from germline, CDR1 is MDHEN and CDR2 is SYDVKM. V lost 6 bases to trimming and J lost 4 bases, with 10 bases between them. This chain's CDR3 is CASRAGSGNTIYF. CDR3 sequence (DNA): TGTGCCAGCAGAGCAGGGTCAGGAAACACCATATATTTT. Supplemented by reference TRBV28 and TRBJ1-3, the full variable domain reads DVKVTQSSRYLVKRTGEKVFLECVQDMDHENMFWYRQDPGLGLRLIYFSYDVKMKEKGDIPEGYSVSREKKERFSLILESASTNQTSMYLCASRAGSGNTIYFGEGSWLTVV.